Below, 2 T cell receptor beta chains from the same sample are listed, as sequenced in a study of OX40 agonist ivuxolimab in advanced cancers. TCRdb's copy holds only in-frame clones and misses some; the assay was immunoSEQ multiplex PCR. The table lists 30,000 to 45,000 clones, 74% of them singletons. This material consisted of CD4+ or CD8+ T cells sorted from blood, taken in a trial of the OX40 agonist ivuxolimab. The receptors come from an adult with an advanced solid tumor such as melanoma, head and neck, liver or kidney cancer.

CDR3 DNA: TGTGCCAGCAGCCCCCGACGGGCGCGGGGCACTGAAGCTTTCTTT. It is translated as CASSPRRARGTEAFF. V and J are TRBV14 and TRBJ1-1; unclear D gene. This CDR3 is built from 15 residues. Trimming cost V 4 bases and J 4 bases, with 16 bases left between them. Germline CDR1 is SGHDN and CDR2 is FVKESK.

This clone was observed a handful of times. The rearrangement joins TRBV2 to TRBJ2-2; TRBD1 is a possible D gene (6 bases). This CDR3 has 13 amino acids. Trimming took 6 bases from V and 7 from J, leaving 12 bases between them. Per germline, CDR1 SNHLY and CDR2 FYNNEI. CDR3 nucleotides: TGTGCCAGCAGCTACAGGGCTGGCGGGGAGCTGTTTTTT. Translated, it gives CASSYRAGGELFF.